The 27 T cell receptor beta chains below all came from one sample that was sequenced in a study of T cells in narcolepsy. TCRdb's copy holds only in-frame clones and misses some; the assay was immunoSEQ multiplex PCR. The table has fewer than 25,000 clones, 85% seen once. The sequenced sample consisted of memory (CD45RA-) CD4+ T cells from blood. These receptors all come from a human donor in good health.

The rearrangement uses TRBV19 and TRBJ2-1; 7 bases align to TRBD2. V lost 1 base and J lost 7; bases outside the gene matches: 7. Germline loops: CDR1 LNHDA, CDR2 SQIVND (reference sequence). This CDR3 contains 15 residues. CDR3 residues: CASSIGGRAINEQFF. The CDR3 region has the DNA TGTGCCAGTAGTATAGGAGGGAGGGCCATTAATGAGCAGTTCTTC.

In its sample, this clone was seen a few times. The chain couples TRBV5-4 to TRBJ2-5; possibly TRBD1 for D (6 bases). The CDR3 sequence is 15 residues long. From germline, CDR1 is SGHNT and CDR2 YYREEE (reference sequence). Trimming left V 1 base short and J 4 bases short, with 14 bases between. The CDR3 coding sequence is TGTGCCAGCAGCTTGCCCAATCTAGGGGGAGAGACCCAGTACTTC. As protein: CASSLPNLGGETQYF.

CDR3 sequence (DNA): TGTGCCATCAGTGAGAGTAGGGGGCGGACTGAAGCTTTCTTT. The encoded protein is CAISESRGRTEAFF. This chain joins TRBV10-3 and TRBJ1-1, with 7 bases lining up with TRBD1. The CDR3 totals 14 residues. Germline lookup yields CDR1 ENHRY and CDR2 SYGVKD. The ends lost 2 bases at V and 5 bases at J; junction bases unmatched: 5.

The rearrangement uses TRBV11-2 and TRBJ2-7, with 8 bases matching TRBD1. This CDR3 contains 15 residues. V shed 4 bases, J shed 5 bases, and the junction held 10 bases outside the gene matches. CDR1 and CDR2 from the germline V gene are SGHAT and FQNNGV. CDR3 protein: CASSSPAGQGNEQYF. CDR3 coding DNA: TGTGCCAGCAGCTCGCCGGCAGGACAGGGAAACGAGCAGTACTTC.

The chain recombines TRBV6-1 with TRBJ1-5; TRBD1 matches 8 bases. Germline lookup yields CDR1 MNHNS and CDR2 SASEGT. With V trimmed by 6 bases and J by 0 bases, 4 bases remained unmatched. This CDR3 has 15 amino acids. The chain's CDR3 is CASSLTGDSNQPQHF. CDR3 coding DNA: TGTGCCAGCAGCCTGACAGGGGATAGCAATCAGCCCCAGCATTTT.

The chain has TRBV15 and TRBJ1-1; D unresolved. The length of the CDR3 is 15 residues. The germline V gene encodes CDR1 LNHNV and CDR2 YYDKDF (reference sequence). Deletions cut 1 base from V and 0 bases from J, with 9 bases between. CDR3: CATSRGGRLNTEAFF. The CDR3 DNA is TGTGCCACCAGCAGAGGCGGACGCCTGAACACTGAAGCTTTCTTT.

J is TRBJ2-5 and V is TRBV7-9; 8 bases align to TRBD1. Trimming cost V 5 bases and J 3 bases; bases outside gene matches: 5. Germline CDR1 and CDR2: SEHNR and FQNEAQ (reference sequence). The CDR3 runs 14 residues. CDR3 sequence reads: CASSEGTGEETQYF. DNA for the CDR3: TGTGCCAGCAGCGAAGGGACAGGAGAAGAGACCCAGTACTTC.

This clone has only one observation. The chain employs TRBV19 and TRBJ1-2; D not certain. With 3 bases removed from V and 6 bases from J, the gap between germline ends came to 17 bases. The CDR3 is made up of 15 amino acids. Per germline, CDR1 LNHDA and CDR2 SQIVND (reference sequence). The CDR3 loop is CASSMPDLLIHGYTF. CDR3 nucleotide sequence: TGTGCCAGTAGTATGCCAGACCTACTCATCCATGGCTACACCTTC.

The V gene is TRBV4-2, the J gene TRBJ1-5; 7 nucleotides match TRBD1. CDR1 and CDR2 from the germline V gene are LGHNA and YNFKEQ. The CDR3 is 15 amino acids. V lost 5 bases, J lost 4 bases, and 8 bases stayed unmatched. This chain's CDR3 is CASSTGGQTNQPQHF. CDR3 DNA sequence: TGTGCCAGCAGCACGGGGGGACAGACAAATCAGCCCCAGCATTTT.

This chain joins TRBV7-2 and TRBJ2-2, with 10 bases fitting TRBD2. Germline values: CDR1 SGHTA, CDR2 FQGNSA. The trim removed 5 bases at V and 7 bases at J, leaving 7 bases unmatched. This CDR3 is 15 amino acids long. The CDR3 protein is CASSTSTSGNGELFF. The CDR3 bases are TGTGCCAGCAGCACCTCTACTAGCGGGAACGGGGAGCTGTTTTTT.

The chain employs TRBV29-1 and TRBJ2-1, with D perhaps being TRBD1 or TRBD2 (5 bases each). The V and J ends lost 1 base and 7 bases respectively, with 8 bases between them. CDR1 SQVTM and CDR2 ANQGSEA come from the germline V gene. This CDR3 contains 12 residues. CDR3 nucleotide sequence: TGCAGCGTTGAAGTCGGGGCGAATGAGCAGTTCTTC. Translation: CSVEVGANEQFF.

The gene calls are TRBV29-1 and TRBJ1-4, with D possibly matching TRBD1 (6 bases). The V end was cut by 7 bases, the J end by 3 bases, with 18 bases between. There are 15 residues in the CDR3. Germline CDR1 is SQVTM and CDR2 is ANQGSEA. The CDR3 reads CSAAGGLAANEKLFF. The CDR3 nucleotides read TGCAGCGCCGCGGGGGGGCTTGCAGCTAATGAAAAACTGTTTTTT.

This rearrangement joins TRBV29-1 to TRBJ2-5; unclear D gene. V gave up 5 bases and J gave up 5 bases, with 6 bases separating them. Looked up from germline, CDR1 is SQVTM and CDR2 is ANQGSEA. The CDR3 contains 10 residues. CDR3 DNA sequence: TGCAGCGTTTGGCGGGAGACCCAGTACTTC. Protein: CSVWRETQYF.

The chain combines TRBV2 with TRBJ2-3; a possible D gene is TRBD2 (6 bases). This CDR3 contains 15 residues. In germline, CDR1 is SNHLY, CDR2 FYNNEI. The V end was cut by 6 bases, the J end by 0 bases, with 13 bases between. CDR3 DNA sequence: TGTGCCAGCAGGGGGGTCGGGACTAGCACAGATACGCAGTATTTT. This sequence encodes CASRGVGTSTDTQYF.

This clone has only a few counts. The gene calls are TRBV5-1 and TRBJ2-5; D possibly corresponds to TRBD2 (7 bases). Germline CDR1 is SGHRS and CDR2 is YFSETQ. The CDR3 is 14 residues long. V was clipped by 6 bases and J by 4 bases, with 16 bases between them. The CDR3 DNA reads as TGCGCCAGCATGAGGGGAGGGGGAGCAGAGACCCAGTACTTC. Its protein is CASMRGGGAETQYF.

This clone was seen once. The chain recombines TRBV7-2 with TRBJ1-5, with 7 bases lining up with TRBD1. CDR3 length equals 15 residues. The junction had 5 bases not matched to a gene; V was cut back by 2 bases and J by 4 bases. Germline CDR1 is SGHTA and CDR2 is FQGNSA. CDR3 residues: CASSLTGQLNQPQHF. CDR3 DNA sequence: TGTGCCAGCAGCTTAACGGGACAGCTAAATCAGCCCCAGCATTTT.

The chain couples TRBV9 to TRBJ2-5, with D possibly matching TRBD1 (6 bases). Germline CDR1 SGDLS, CDR2 YYNGEE. The germline V and J ends were trimmed by 7 bases and 4 bases, with 14 bases remaining between them. The length of the CDR3 is 13 residues. The CDR3 reads CASAKDRRETQYF. The CDR3 DNA sequence: TGTGCCAGCGCGAAGGACAGAAGAGAGACCCAGTACTTC.

This chain connects TRBV28 to TRBJ2-7, with TRBD2 identical over 7 bases. The CDR3 runs to 14 residues. With V trimmed by 5 bases and J by 6 bases, 10 bases remained unmatched. The germline V gene encodes CDR1 MDHEN and CDR2 SYDVKM. CDR3 loop: CASSPVGLEGEQYF. The CDR3 nucleotides read TGTGCCAGCAGTCCCGTAGGACTAGAGGGCGAGCAGTACTTC.

This rearrangement joins TRBV28 to TRBJ1-5; possible D gene TRBD1, 6 bases. Germline lookup yields CDR1 MDHEN and CDR2 SYDVKM. This CDR3 has 18 residues. The V and J ends lost 1 base and 0 bases respectively, with 16 bases between them. The CDR3 coding sequence is TGTGCCAGCAGTTTATCCGGGGGGCGAATTGTTAGCAATCAGCCCCAGCATTTT. Translation gives CASSLSGGRIVSNQPQHF.

CDR3 sequence (DNA): TGTGCCAGCAGTGAAACAGGGGGGGTCTCCTACGAGCAGTACTTC. Translating it yields CASSETGGVSYEQYF. The V and J genes are TRBV6-1 and TRBJ2-5; a possible D gene is TRBD1 (8 bases). The DNA end is more similar to TRBJ2-7, so the J call may be wrong. Germline CDR1 reads MNHNS; CDR2 reads SASEGT. This CDR3 has 15 residues.

The V gene is TRBV6-1, the J gene TRBJ1-2; maybe TRBD1 (5 bases). Germline V gene sequence: CDR1 MNHNS, CDR2 SASEGT. The V and J ends lost 0 bases and 4 bases respectively, with 15 bases between them. The CDR3 consists of 16 residues. The CDR3 loop reads CASSEAVRGAAYGYTF. In nucleotides, the CDR3 is TGTGCCAGCAGTGAAGCGGTGAGAGGGGCGGCCTATGGCTACACCTTC.

The rearrangement joins TRBV5-1 to TRBJ1-1; no reliable D call. Germline V lookup: CDR1 SGHRS, CDR2 YFSETQ. This CDR3 region has 15 residues. Trimming removed 5 bases from V and 0 bases from J, with 14 bases in between. As DNA, the CDR3 is TGCGCCAGCAGTCCCTCACCCAATCTGAACACTGAAGCTTTCTTT. Its translation is CASSPSPNLNTEAFF.

The chain carries TRBV28 and TRBJ1-2; TRBD1 aligns across 9 bases. With V trimmed by 5 bases and J by 2 bases, 6 bases remained unmatched. The CDR3 totals 15 residues. Germline V gene sequence: CDR1 MDHEN, CDR2 SYDVKM. The DNA for the CDR3 is TGTGCCAGCAGTCCTGACAGGGGGAGGAACTATGGCTACACCTTC. It is translated as CASSPDRGRNYGYTF.

The chain has TRBV10-2 and TRBJ1-6; 7 nucleotides align to TRBD1. With 1 base clipped from V and 10 bases from J, the junction kept 7 bases outside the gene matches. CDR1 is WSHSY and CDR2 is SAAADI in the germline V gene. The CDR3 length is 15 residues. CDR3 DNA sequence: TGCGCCAGCAGTGAGTTACGGACAGGAAAATCACCCCTCCACTTT. Its translation: CASSELRTGKSPLHF.

The chain is built from TRBV5-8 and TRBJ2-1, with 9 bases identical to TRBD2. Germline V gene data show CDR1 as SGHTS and CDR2 as YDEGEE. The trim removed 5 bases at V and 7 bases at J, leaving 13 bases unmatched. This CDR3 is 16 amino acids long. CDR3 in amino acids: CASRQPGLASRNEQFF. The CDR3 bases are TGTGCCAGCAGGCAACCGGGACTAGCTTCCAGGAATGAGCAGTTCTTC.

V is TRBV7-3 and J is TRBJ2-5; possibly TRBD1 for D (6 bases). This CDR3 is built from 16 residues. With 4 bases removed from V and 2 bases from J, the gap between germline ends came to 17 bases. In germline, CDR1 is SGHTA, CDR2 FQGTGA. This chain's CDR3 is CASSSQGRLTQETQYF. CDR3 nucleotides: TGTGCCAGCAGCTCTCAGGGGAGACTAACTCAAGAGACCCAGTACTTC.

The chain combines TRBV7-2 with TRBJ2-3; D is possibly TRBD2 (5 bases). The V gene's germline CDR1 is SGHTA and CDR2 FQGNSA. The ends were cut back, 6 bases at V and 4 bases at J, with 11 bases in the middle. This CDR3 is built from 13 residues. As DNA, the CDR3 is TGTGCCAGCAGGCAGACGAGGGCAGATACGCAGTATTTT. Translating it yields CASRQTRADTQYF.